Listed here are 5 T cell receptor beta chains from one sample, sequenced in a study of post-analysis software for immune sequencing data. Each TCR beta cDNA library carried unique molecular identifiers. MiXCR, applied by TCRdb to the PCR reads, yields one record per CDR3 protein. This table has about 380,000 distinct CDR3 sequences, 30% to 45% appearing once. Their antigens remain unidentified. General study points: Four or five TRBV segments were significantly more frequent in patients than in controls. TRBV5-6, TRBV5-1 and TRBV20-1 were among these segments.

Sequencing used blood. These receptors were taken from a girl aged 10 to 17 with multiple sclerosis.

V is TRBV20-1 and J is TRBJ2-3, with 9 bases aligning to TRBD1. The V and J ends lost 1 base and 2 bases, in that order; junction bases with no gene match: 1. The CDR3 covers 14 residues. CDR1 DFQATT and CDR2 SNEGSKA come from the germline V gene (reference sequence). CDR3: CSARGTGDTDTQYF. The CDR3 coding sequence is TGCAGTGCTAGAGGGACAGGGGACACAGATACGCAGTATTTT.

In its sample, this clonotype was seen a few times. The CDR3 here is CASSDTNSNYGYTF. The CDR3 bases are TGTGCCAGCAGTGACACTAACAGCAACTATGGCTACACCTTC. V is TRBV6-4 and J is TRBJ1-2; D call uncertain. V was clipped by 2 bases and J by 2 bases, with 9 bases between them. The CDR3 has 14 amino acids. From germline, CDR1 is MRHNA and CDR2 SNTAGT.

In its sample, this clonotype was seen a few times. The chain links TRBV7-2 to TRBJ2-1, with 10 bases fitting TRBD2. Germline V gene sequence: CDR1 SGHTA, CDR2 FQGNSA. The ends lost 2 bases at V and 6 bases at J; junction bases unmatched: 7. The CDR3 runs to 16 residues. In nucleotides, the CDR3 is TGTGCCAGCAGCTTACGAAGCGGGGGGGCCAGCAATGAGCAGTTCTTC. This encodes CASSLRSGGASNEQFF.

The rearrangement joins TRBV12-3 or TRBV12-4 to TRBJ2-7, with TRBD1 matching 7 bases. J was trimmed by 5 bases and V by 3 bases; bases with no gene match: 10. The CDR3 totals 15 residues. In DNA, the CDR3 is TGTGCCAGCAGTTTGGTGTACAGGGGAGCCCACGAGCAGTACTTC. It is translated as CASSLVYRGAHEQYF.

This clonotype was seen a few times. An end of the junction differs from the germline gene, which may be a read error. CDR3 sequence (DNA): TGTGCCTGCCCTCCCGGGGGGGAGGATTACGAGCGGTACTTC. Its protein is CACPPGGEDYERYF. V gene TRBV30 combines with J gene TRBJ2-7; 8 nucleotides match TRBD2. There are 14 residues in the CDR3. Germline lookup yields CDR1 GTSNPN and CDR2 SVGIG (reference sequence).